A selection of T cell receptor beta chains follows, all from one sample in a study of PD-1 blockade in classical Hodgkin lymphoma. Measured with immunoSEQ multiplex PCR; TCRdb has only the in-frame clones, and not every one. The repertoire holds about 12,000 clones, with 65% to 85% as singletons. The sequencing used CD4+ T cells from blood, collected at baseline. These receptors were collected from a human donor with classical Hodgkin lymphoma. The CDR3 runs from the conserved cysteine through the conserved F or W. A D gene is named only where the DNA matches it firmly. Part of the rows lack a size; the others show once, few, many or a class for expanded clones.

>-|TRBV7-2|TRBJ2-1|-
TGTGCCAGCAGCTTAATACTAGTCCACAATGAGCAGTTCTTC
CASSLILVHNEQFF
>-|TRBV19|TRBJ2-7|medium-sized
TGTGCCAGTAGTATAGCGGCTGATTCCTACGAGCAGTACTTC
CASSIAADSYEQYF
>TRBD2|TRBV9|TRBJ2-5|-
TGTGCCAGCAGCATTCAGACTAGCGGGGACGAGACCCAGTACTTC
CASSIQTSGDETQYF
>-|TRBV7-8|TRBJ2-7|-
TGTGCCAGCAGCTTGGGGACCGGGACAATTCTCCGGGAGCAGTACTTC
CASSLGTGTILREQYF
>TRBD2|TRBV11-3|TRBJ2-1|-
TGTGCCAGCAGCTTAAGTACAGGACTAGCGGGAATCAATGAGCAGTTCTTC
CASSLSTGLAGINEQFF
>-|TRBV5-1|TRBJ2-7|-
TGCGCCAGCAGCTCGGGCCTCCGGGAAGAGCAGTACTTC
CASSSGLREEQYF
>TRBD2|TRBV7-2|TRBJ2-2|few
TGTGCCAGCACCCTGGGACTAGCGGGGCAGGGCGGGGAGCTGTTTTTT
CASTLGLAGQGGELFF
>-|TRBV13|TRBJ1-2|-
TGTGCCAGCAGCTTACCCCAGCCGGGGGAGGGCTATGGCTACACCTTC
CASSLPQPGEGYGYTF
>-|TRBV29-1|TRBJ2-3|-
TGCAGCGTTGTCTGGGCAGATACGCAGTATTTT
CSVVWADTQYF
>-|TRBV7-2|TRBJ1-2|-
TGTGCCAGCAGCTTTCGACCCAGAAACTATGGCTACACCTTC
CASSFRPRNYGYTF
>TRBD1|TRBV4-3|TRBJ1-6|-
TGCGCCAGCAGCCAAGCTATCCGCAACAGGGGGCATTTTTCACCCCTCCACTTT
CASSQAIRNRGHFSPLHF
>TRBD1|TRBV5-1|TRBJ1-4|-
TGCGCCAGCAGTGTACAGGGGGCGGGTGAAAAACTGTTTTTT
CASSVQGAGEKLFF
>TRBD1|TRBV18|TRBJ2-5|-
TGTGCCAGCTCATCGACAGGGATAACAGAGACCCAGTACTTC
CASSSTGITETQYF
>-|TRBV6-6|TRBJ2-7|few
TGTGCCAGCAGTTATGGAACAGGGTCGGTGGAGTACTTC
CASSYGTGSVEYF
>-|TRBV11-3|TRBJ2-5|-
TGTGCCAGCAGCTTATCTGGGGGATTGGGAGAGACCCAGTACTTC
CASSLSGGLGETQYF
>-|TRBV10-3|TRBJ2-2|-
TGTGCCATCAGCCTAACAGGGCTAAACACCGGGGAGCTGTTTTTT
CAISLTGLNTGELFF
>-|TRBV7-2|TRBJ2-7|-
TGTGCCAGCAGCTTAGTTTTCGGCGAGCAGTACTTC
CASSLVFGEQYF
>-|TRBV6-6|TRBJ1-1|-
TGTGCCAGCAGTTTCCCGGGACAAGAAGCTTTCTTT
CASSFPGQEAFF
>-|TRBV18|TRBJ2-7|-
TGTGCCAGCTCACCCAGGACAGGGAGGGCCTACGAGCAGTACTTC
CASSPRTGRAYEQYF
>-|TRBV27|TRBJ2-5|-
TGTGCCAGCAGTTTAGGCCCGGGATCGATAGAGACCCAGTACTTC
CASSLGPGSIETQYF
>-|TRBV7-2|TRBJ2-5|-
TGTGCCAGCAGTTTCTTAGGGGTCGGAGAGACCCAGTACTTC
CASSFLGVGETQYF
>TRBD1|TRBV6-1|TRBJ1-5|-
TGTGCCAGCAGTGCCAGGGGGCAGAGTCAGCCCCAGCATTTT
CASSARGQSQPQHF
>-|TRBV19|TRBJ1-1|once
TGTGCCAGTAGTTTACAGGCGAACACTGAAGCTTTCTTT
CASSLQANTEAFF
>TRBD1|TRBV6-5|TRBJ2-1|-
TGTGCCAGCAGTGGGACAGGGGTCGGGAATGAGCAGTTCTTC
CASSGTGVGNEQFF
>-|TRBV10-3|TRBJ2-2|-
TGTGCCATCAGGCCGGGGGACAAAGTCACCGGGGAGCTGTTTTTT
CAIRPGDKVTGELFF
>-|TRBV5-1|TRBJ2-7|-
TGCGCCAGCAGCTTGGTCGGGGACAACTACGAGCAGTACTTC
CASSLVGDNYEQYF
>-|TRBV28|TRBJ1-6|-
TGTGCCAGCAGTTCCCCGGGACCACCGGTTTCACCCCTCCACTTT
CASSSPGPPVSPLHF
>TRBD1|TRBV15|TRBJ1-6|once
TGTGCCACCAGCTGGACAGGGGATAATTCACCCCTCCACTTT
CATSWTGDNSPLHF
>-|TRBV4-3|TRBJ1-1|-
TGCGCCAGCAGCCAGAATGCAGGGAGAGGGTCTGAAGCTTTCTTT
CASSQNAGRGSEAFF
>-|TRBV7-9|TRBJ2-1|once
TGTGCCAGCACCCACAAAAGGAGGGGAACCTACAATGAGCAGTTCTTC
CASTHKRRGTYNEQFF
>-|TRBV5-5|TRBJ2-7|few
TGTGCCAGCAGCCCCGACTTCTACGAGCAGTACTTC
CASSPDFYEQYF
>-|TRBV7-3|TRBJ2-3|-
TGTGCCAGCAGCTTAGAGGGCAGGGGAGGCACAGATACGCAGTATTTT
CASSLEGRGGTDTQYF
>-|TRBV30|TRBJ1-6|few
TGTGCCTGGACCGGGCAGGGGTGGGATTCACCCCTCCACTTT
CAWTGQGWDSPLHF
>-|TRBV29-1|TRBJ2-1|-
TGCAGCGTTGAAAGGGGGTGGACCTACAATGAGCAGTTCTTC
CSVERGWTYNEQFF
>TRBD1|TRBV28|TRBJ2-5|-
TGTGCCAGCAGTTTATTTTCCGGGACAGAAGGGGAGACCCAGTACTTC
CASSLFSGTEGETQYF
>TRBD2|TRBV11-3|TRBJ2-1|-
TGTGCCAGCAGCCTGCGGGGGTTACGCTACAATGAGCAGTTCTTC
CASSLRGLRYNEQFF
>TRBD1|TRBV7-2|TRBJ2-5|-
TGTGCCAGCAGCTTAGTCAGGACAGGGACAGAGACCCAGTACTTC
CASSLVRTGTETQYF
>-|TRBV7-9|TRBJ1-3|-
TGTGCCAGCAGCTTAGGAGTCAGCCGAGCGGTCTCTGGAAACACCATATATTTT
CASSLGVSRAVSGNTIYF
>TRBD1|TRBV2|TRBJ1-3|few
TGTGCCAGCAGTTTGACAGGGACAGACCTCTCTGGAAACACCATATATTTT
CASSLTGTDLSGNTIYF
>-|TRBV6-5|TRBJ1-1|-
TGTGCCAGCAGTCCCCGAAAGGGGAGTGAAGCTTTCTTT
CASSPRKGSEAFF
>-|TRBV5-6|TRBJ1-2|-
TGTGCCAGCAGCTATGGACAGAATGGCTACACCTTC
CASSYGQNGYTF
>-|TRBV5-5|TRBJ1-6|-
TGTGCCAGCAGCTTGGTAGGGGGTGGGAATTCACCCCTCCACTTT
CASSLVGGGNSPLHF
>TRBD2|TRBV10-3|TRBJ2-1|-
TGTGCCATCATGGGCGATGGGGGCGGGGGGCTTTACAATGAGCAGTTCTTC
CAIMGDGGGGLYNEQFF
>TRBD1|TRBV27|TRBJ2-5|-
TGTGCCAGCAGTCAGTGGGGACAGGGAGGGCAAGAGACCCAGTACTTC
CASSQWGQGGQETQYF
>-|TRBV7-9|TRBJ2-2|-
TGTGCCAGCAGCATCCAGGGCCTGGACACCGGGGAGCTGTTTTTT
CASSIQGLDTGELFF
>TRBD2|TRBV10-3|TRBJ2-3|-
TGTGCCATCAGGGCGACTAGCGGGGGATCAGATACGCAGTATTTT
CAIRATSGGSDTQYF
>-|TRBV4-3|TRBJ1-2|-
TGCGCCAGCAGCCAAGATGGGAACCGGGGCTACACCTTC
CASSQDGNRGYTF
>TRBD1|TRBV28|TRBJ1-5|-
TGTGCCAGCAGGGAACAGGGGGCGAGGCGGCCCCAGCATTTT
CASREQGARRPQHF
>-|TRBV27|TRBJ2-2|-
TGTGCCAGCAGTTTTAGGGGAGGAACCGGGGAGCTGTTTTTT
CASSFRGGTGELFF
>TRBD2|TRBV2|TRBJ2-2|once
TGTGCCAGCAGTGGGAGCGGGAGCCCTATACTGAACACCGGGGAGCTGTTTTTT
CASSGSGSPILNTGELFF
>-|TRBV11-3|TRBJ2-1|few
TGTGCCAGCAGCTTAGGTGGGTTTTCCTACAATGAGCAGTTCTTC
CASSLGGFSYNEQFF
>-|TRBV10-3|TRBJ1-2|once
TGTGCCATCAGTGGAGGATCTCGCTATGGCTACACCTTC
CAISGGSRYGYTF